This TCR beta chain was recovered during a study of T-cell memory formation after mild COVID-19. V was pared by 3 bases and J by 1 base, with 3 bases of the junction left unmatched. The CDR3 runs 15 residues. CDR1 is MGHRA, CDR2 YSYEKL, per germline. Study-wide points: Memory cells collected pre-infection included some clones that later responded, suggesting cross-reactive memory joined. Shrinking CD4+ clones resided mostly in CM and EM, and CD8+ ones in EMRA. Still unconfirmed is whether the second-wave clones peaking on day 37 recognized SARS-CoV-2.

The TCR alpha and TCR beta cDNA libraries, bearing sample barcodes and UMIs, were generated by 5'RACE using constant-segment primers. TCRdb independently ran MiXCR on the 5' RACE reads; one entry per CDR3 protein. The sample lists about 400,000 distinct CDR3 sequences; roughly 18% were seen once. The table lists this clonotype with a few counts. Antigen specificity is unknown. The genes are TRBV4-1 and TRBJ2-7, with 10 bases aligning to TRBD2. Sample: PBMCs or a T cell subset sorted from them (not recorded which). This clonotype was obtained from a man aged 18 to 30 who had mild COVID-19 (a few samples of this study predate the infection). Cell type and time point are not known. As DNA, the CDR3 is TGCGCCAGCAGCCATGGGGGACTAGCGTCCTACGAGCAGTACTTC. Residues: CASSHGGLASYEQYF.